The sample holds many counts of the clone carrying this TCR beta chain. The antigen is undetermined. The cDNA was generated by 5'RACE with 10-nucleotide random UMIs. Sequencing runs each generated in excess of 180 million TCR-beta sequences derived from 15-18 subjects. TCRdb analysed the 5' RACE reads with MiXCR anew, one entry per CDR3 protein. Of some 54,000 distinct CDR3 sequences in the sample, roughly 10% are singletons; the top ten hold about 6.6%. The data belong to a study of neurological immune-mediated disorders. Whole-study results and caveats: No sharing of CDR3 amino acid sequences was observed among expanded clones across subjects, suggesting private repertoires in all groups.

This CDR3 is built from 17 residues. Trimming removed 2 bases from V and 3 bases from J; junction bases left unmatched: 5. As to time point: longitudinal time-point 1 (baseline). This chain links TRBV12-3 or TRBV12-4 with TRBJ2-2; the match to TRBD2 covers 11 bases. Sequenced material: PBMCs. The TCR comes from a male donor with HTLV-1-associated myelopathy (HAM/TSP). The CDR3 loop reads CASSLLASGGYTGELFF. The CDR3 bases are TGTGCCAGCAGTTTATTGGCTAGCGGGGGGTACACCGGGGAGCTGTTTTTT.